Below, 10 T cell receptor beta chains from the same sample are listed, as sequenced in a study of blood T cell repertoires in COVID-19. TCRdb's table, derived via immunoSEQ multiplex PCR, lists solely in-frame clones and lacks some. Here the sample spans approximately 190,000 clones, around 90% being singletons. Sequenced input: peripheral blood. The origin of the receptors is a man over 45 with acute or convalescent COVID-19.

The DNA of the CDR3 is TGCGCCAGCAGTGACCCCGGGACAGGGGCCACCGGGGAGCTGTTTTTT. It encodes CASSDPGTGATGELFF. The rearrangement uses TRBV10-1 and TRBJ2-2, with 10 bases matching TRBD1. V gave up 3 bases and J gave up 4 bases; unmatched junction bases: 5. Per the germline V gene, CDR1 is WNHNN and CDR2 is SYGVQD (reference sequence). This CDR3 is 16 amino acids long.

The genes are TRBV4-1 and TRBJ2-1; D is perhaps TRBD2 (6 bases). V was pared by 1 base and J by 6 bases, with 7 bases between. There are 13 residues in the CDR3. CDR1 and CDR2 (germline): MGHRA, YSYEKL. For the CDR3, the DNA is TGCGCCAGCAGCCAAGTCGGGAGCAATGAGCAGTTCTTC. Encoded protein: CASSQVGSNEQFF.

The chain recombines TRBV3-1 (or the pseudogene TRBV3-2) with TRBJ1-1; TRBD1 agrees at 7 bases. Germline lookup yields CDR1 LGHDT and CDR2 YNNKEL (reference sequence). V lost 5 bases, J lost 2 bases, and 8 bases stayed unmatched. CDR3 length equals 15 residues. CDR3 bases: TGTGCCAGCAGCAAATACGGGACAGAAAACACTGAAGCTTTCTTT. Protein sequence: CASSKYGTENTEAFF.

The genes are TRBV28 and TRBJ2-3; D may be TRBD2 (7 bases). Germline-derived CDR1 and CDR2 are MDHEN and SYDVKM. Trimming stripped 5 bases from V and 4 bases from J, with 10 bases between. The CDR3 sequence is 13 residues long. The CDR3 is CASSRGGADTQYF. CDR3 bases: TGTGCCAGCAGTAGGGGGGGCGCAGATACGCAGTATTTT.

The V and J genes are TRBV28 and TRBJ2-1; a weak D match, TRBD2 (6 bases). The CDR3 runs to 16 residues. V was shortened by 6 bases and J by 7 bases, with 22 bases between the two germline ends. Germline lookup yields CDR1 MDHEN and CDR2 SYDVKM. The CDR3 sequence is CASSDRFSGSRNEQFF. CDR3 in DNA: TGTGCCAGCAGCGATCGTTTTAGCGGAAGTAGGAATGAGCAGTTCTTC.

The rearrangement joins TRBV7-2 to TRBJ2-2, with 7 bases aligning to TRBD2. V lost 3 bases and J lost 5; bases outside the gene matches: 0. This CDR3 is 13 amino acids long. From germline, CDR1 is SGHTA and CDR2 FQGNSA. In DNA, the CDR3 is TGTGCCAGCAGCTTCGGGGGGACCGGGGAGCTGTTTTTT. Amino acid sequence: CASSFGGTGELFF.

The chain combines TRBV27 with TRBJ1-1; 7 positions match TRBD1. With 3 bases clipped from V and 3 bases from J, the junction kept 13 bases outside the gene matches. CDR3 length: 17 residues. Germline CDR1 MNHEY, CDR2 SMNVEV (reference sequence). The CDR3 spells CASSLAGGHLVDTEAFF. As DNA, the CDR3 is TGTGCCAGCAGTTTGGCAGGGGGGCATCTTGTTGACACTGAAGCTTTCTTT.

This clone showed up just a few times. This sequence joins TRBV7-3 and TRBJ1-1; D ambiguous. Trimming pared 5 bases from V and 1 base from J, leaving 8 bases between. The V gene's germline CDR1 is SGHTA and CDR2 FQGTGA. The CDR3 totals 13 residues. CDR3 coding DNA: TGTGCCAGCAGCGGCGGGTCGAACACTGAAGCTTTCTTT. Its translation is CASSGGSNTEAFF.

The CDR3 region is CASSQLTDSGNTIYF. The CDR3, as DNA: TGCGCCAGCAGCCAATTGACAGACTCTGGAAACACCATATATTTT. The rearrangement uses TRBV4-1 and TRBJ1-3; possible D gene TRBD1, 5 bases. This CDR3 is 15 amino acids long. Trimming stripped 2 bases from V and 0 bases from J, with 8 bases between. Per germline, CDR1 MGHRA and CDR2 YSYEKL.

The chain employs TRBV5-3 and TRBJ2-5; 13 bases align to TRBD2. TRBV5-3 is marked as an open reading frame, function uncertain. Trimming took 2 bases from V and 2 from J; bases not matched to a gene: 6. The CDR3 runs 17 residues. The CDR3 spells CARSFGLAGANQETQYF. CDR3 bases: TGTGCCAGAAGCTTCGGACTAGCGGGGGCTAATCAAGAGACCCAGTACTTC.